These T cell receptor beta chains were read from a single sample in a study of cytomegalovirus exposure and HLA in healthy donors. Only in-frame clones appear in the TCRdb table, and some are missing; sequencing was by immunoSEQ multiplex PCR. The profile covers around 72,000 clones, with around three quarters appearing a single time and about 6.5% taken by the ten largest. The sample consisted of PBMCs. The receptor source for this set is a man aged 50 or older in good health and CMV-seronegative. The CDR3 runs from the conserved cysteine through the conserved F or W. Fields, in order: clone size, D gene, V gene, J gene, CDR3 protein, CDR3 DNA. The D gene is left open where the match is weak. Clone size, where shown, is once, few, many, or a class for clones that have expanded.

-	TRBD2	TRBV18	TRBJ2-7	CASSFTSGGNEQYF	TGTGCCAGCTCATTCACTAGCGGGGGGAACGAGCAGTACTTC
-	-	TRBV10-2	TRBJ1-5	CASSEVTAGNQPQHF	TGCGCCAGCAGTGAAGTCACAGCGGGCAATCAGCCCCAGCATTTT
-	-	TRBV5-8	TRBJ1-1	CASSRVVTEAFF	TGTGCCAGCAGTAGAGTCGTTACTGAAGCTTTCTTT
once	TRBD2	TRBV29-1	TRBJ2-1	CSVVLAGWHEQFF	TGCAGCGTTGTTCTAGCGGGCTGGCATGAGCAGTTCTTC
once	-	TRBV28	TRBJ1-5	CASSLWGANNQPQHF	TGTGCCAGCAGTTTATGGGGGGCTAACAATCAGCCCCAGCATTTT
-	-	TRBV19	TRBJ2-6	CASSRGTGANVLTF	TGTGCCAGTAGTCGGGGAACTGGGGCCAACGTCCTGACTTTC
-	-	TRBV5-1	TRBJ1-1	CASSLSIRGEFTTFF	TGCGCCAGCAGCTTGTCGATTCGGGGTGAATTTACGACTTTCTTT
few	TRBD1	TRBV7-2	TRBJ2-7	CASSFLTLRDRGYEQYF	TGTGCCAGCAGCTTTCTGACTCTCCGGGACAGGGGTTACGAGCAGTACTTC
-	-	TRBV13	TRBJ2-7	CASSLVGREREQYF	TGTGCCAGCAGCTTAGTTGGCCGGGAACGCGAGCAGTACTTC
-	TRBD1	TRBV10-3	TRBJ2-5	CAIRPQGGQETQYF	TGTGCCATCAGGCCACAGGGGGGCCAAGAGACCCAGTACTTC
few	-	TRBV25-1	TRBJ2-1	CASSGYTGFGSYNEQFF	TGTGCCAGCAGTGGATATACAGGGTTTGGATCCTACAATGAGCAGTTCTTC
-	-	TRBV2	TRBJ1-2	CASSDGREGVTDGYTF	TGTGCCAGCAGTGATGGCAGGGAGGGGGTAACGGATGGCTACACCTTC
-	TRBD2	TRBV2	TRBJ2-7	CASKGLVRYEQYF	TGTGCCAGCAAGGGACTAGTACGCTACGAGCAGTACTTC
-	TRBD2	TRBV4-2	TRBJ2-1	CASSQVGSGAGAYNEQFF	TGTGCCAGCAGCCAAGTGGGGTCTGGGGCGGGAGCCTACAATGAGCAGTTCTTC
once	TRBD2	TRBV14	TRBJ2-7	CASSYGAGAYEQYF	TGTGCCAGCAGCTACGGGGCGGGGGCCTACGAGCAGTACTTC
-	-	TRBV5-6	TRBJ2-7	CASSLGGAGEQYF	TGTGCCAGCAGCTTGGGTGGAGCGGGTGAGCAGTACTTC
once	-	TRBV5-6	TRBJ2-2	CASSFWGLRTGELFF	TGTGCCAGCAGCTTTTGGGGACTCCGCACCGGGGAGCTGTTTTTT
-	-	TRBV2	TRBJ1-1	CASSEPGKNTEAFF	TGTGCCAGCAGTGAACCCGGGAAAAACACTGAAGCTTTCTTT
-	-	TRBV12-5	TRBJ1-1	CASGHPTVKNTEAFF	TGTGCTAGTGGCCACCCGACAGTCAAGAACACTGAAGCTTTCTTT
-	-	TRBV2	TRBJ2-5	CASSNSDSGETQYF	TGTGCCAGCAGTAATAGCGACAGCGGGGAGACCCAGTACTTC
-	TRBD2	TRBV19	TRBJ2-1	CASSTNSGSSYNEQFF	TGTGCCAGTAGTACAAATAGCGGGAGCTCCTACAATGAGCAGTTCTTC
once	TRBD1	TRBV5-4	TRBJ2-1	CASSLGAPTGVGEQFF	TGTGCCAGCAGCTTGGGGGCCCCCACAGGGGTAGGGGAGCAGTTCTTC
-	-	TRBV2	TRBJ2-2	CASRADTTGELFF	TGTGCCAGCAGGGCCGATACCACCGGGGAGCTGTTTTTT
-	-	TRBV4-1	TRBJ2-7	CASSPGVAEASYEQYF	TGCGCCAGCAGCCCAGGAGTGGCGGAGGCTTCCTACGAGCAGTACTTC
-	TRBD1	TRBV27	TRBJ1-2	CASSPRGTGAPGFYGYTF	TGTGCCAGCAGTCCTCGAGGGACAGGGGCCCCGGGTTTTTATGGCTACACCTTC
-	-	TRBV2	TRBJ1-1	CASRSEGAVEAFF	TGTGCCAGCCGATCGGAAGGGGCTGTTGAAGCTTTCTTT
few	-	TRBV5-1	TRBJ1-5	CASSLTGGQGQPQHF	TGCGCCAGCAGCTTGACGGGTGGGCAGGGACAGCCCCAGCATTTT
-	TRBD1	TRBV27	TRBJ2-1	CASSSRDRGYEQFF	TGTGCCAGCAGTTCCCGGGACAGGGGTTATGAGCAGTTCTTC
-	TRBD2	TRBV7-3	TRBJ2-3	CASSPKAGGPDTQYF	TGTGCCAGCAGCCCGAAAGCGGGGGGCCCAGATACGCAGTATTTT
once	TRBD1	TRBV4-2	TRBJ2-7	CASSRYSGTGMYEQYF	TGTGCCAGCAGCCGCTACTCCGGGACAGGGATGTACGAGCAGTACTTC
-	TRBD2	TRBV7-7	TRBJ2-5	CASSLSGGAGETQYF	TGTGCTAGCAGTCTTAGCGGGGGGGCCGGAGAGACCCAGTACTTC
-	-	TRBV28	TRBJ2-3	CASSLEGVGTDTQYF	TGTGCCAGCAGTTTGGAGGGTGTGGGCACAGATACGCAGTATTTT
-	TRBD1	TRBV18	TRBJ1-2	CASSPLTGEEAGYTF	TGTGCCAGCTCACCCCTAACAGGGGAGGAGGCTGGCTACACCTTC
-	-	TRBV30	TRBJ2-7	CAWSRPRDTSYEQYF	TGTGCCTGGAGCCGACCCAGGGATACTTCCTACGAGCAGTATTTC
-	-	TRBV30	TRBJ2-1	CAWSADAYNEQFF	TGTGCCTGGAGCGCAGATGCCTACAATGAGCAGTTCTTC
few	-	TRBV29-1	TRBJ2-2	CSVRGEGGELFF	TGCAGCGTTAGGGGTGAAGGGGGGGAGCTGTTTTTT
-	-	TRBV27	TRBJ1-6	CASRSTGFLHSPLHF	TGTGCCAGCAGATCGACAGGTTTTTTGCATTCACCCCTCCACTTT
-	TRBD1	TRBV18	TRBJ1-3	CASSPNRGGENTIYF	TGTGCCAGCTCACCCAACAGGGGGGGTGAAAACACCATATATTTT
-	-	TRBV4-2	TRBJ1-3	CASSQEGQGLLGNTIYF	TGTGCCAGCAGCCAAGAGGGTCAGGGCTTACTCGGAAACACCATATATTTT
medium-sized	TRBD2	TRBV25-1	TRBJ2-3	CASSALAGSTDTQYF	TGTGCCAGCAGTGCGCTAGCGGGGAGCACAGATACGCAGTATTTT
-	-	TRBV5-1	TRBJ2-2	CASRPDREGNTGELFF	TGCGCCAGCAGACCGGACAGGGAGGGCAACACCGGGGAGCTGTTTTTT
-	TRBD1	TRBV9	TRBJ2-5	CASSVDRGNQETQYF	TGTGCCAGCAGCGTGGACAGGGGGAACCAAGAGACCCAGTACTTC
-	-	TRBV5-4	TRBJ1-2	CASSLVGAFGYTF	TGTGCCAGCAGCTTGGTAGGGGCCTTTGGCTACACCTTC
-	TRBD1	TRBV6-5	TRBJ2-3	CATLDRHTDTQYF	TGTGCCACCCTGGACAGGCATACAGATACGCAGTATTTT
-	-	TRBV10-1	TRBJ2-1	CASSATRGGEQFF	TGCGCCAGCAGTGCGACTAGGGGTGGTGAGCAGTTCTTC
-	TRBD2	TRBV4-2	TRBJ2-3	CASSQISRERGDTQYF	TGTGCCAGCAGCCAAATTTCGCGGGAGCGGGGAGATACGCAGTATTTT
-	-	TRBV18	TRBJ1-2	CASSPSQGLGDYGYTF	TGTGCCAGCTCACCCTCACAGGGCCTAGGGGACTATGGCTACACCTTC
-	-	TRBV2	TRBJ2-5	CASSTLESPKNTQYF	TGTGCCAGCAGTACTCTAGAGTCTCCCAAGAACACCCAGTACTTC
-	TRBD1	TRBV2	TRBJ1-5	CASRENTGGGQPQHF	TGTGCCAGCAGGGAAAACACAGGGGGCGGTCAGCCCCAGCATTTT
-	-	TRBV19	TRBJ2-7	CASSSPGSTTKQYF	TGTGCCAGTAGTTCTCCTGGCAGCACTACGAAGCAGTACTTC
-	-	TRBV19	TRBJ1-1	CASSPIPGVTEAFF	TGTGCCAGTAGTCCTATTCCGGGAGTCACTGAAGCTTTCTTT